What follows is one TCR beta chain and its context. The CDR3 consists of 14 residues. Trimming cost V 6 bases and J 5 bases; bases outside gene matches: 10. From germline, CDR1 is SGDLS and CDR2 YYNGEE. Participants were aged about 18 to 89 years from approximately 23 US areas. This entry belongs to a study of blood T cell repertoires in COVID-19. Assay used: immunoSEQ multiplex PCR; TCRdb lists only in-frame clones, some missing. The data show about 370,000 clones, 75% to 90% seen once. The chain combines TRBV9 with TRBJ1-2; 7 bases map to TRBD1. Sequencing was done on a sample of PBMCs or T cells enriched from blood (not recorded which). This receptor was taken from a man between 18 and 35 years old who had recovered from COVID-19. The CDR3 nucleotides are TGTGCCAGCACCCTCGGGACAGAGTTTTATGGCTACACCTTC. Translated: CASTLGTEFYGYTF.